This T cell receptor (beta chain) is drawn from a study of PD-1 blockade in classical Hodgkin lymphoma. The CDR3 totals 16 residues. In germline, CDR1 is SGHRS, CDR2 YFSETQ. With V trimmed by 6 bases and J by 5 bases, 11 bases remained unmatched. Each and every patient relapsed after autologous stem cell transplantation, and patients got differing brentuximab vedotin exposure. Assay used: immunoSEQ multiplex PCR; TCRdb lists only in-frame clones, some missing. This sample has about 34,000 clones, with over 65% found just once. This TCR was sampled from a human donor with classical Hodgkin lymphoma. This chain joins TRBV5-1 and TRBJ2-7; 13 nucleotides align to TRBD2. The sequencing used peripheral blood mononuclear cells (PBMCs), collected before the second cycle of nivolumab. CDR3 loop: CASTLAGGPLSNEQYF. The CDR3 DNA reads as TGCGCCAGCACACTAGCGGGGGGGCCTTTGTCCAACGAGCAGTACTTC.